This T cell receptor beta chain is from a study of blood T cells in healthy people across ages. The CDR3 extends over 14 amino acids. Germline-derived CDR1 and CDR2 are SGHTA and FQGNSA. V lost 5 bases and J lost 6; bases outside the gene matches: 9. Alongside a J-beta primer mix, a sample-barcoded 5' primer served in a second PCR lasting about 7 to 11 cycles. Via MiXCR, TCRdb re-called the 5' RACE reads, giving one row per CDR3 protein. The profile shows 650,000 to 800,000 distinct CDR3 sequences, roughly 44% of them singletons. With each sample, at least 5 micrograms of total RNA were extracted. The receptor was derived from a man aged 55-75 years in good health. The specimen was blood. This chain joins TRBV7-2 and TRBJ2-7; 8 nucleotides match TRBD1. The CDR3 DNA is TGTGCCAGCAGCCGGGACAGGAGCCACGGCGAGCAGTACTTC. Translated: CASSRDRSHGEQYF.